The source of this T cell receptor (beta chain) is a study of blood T cells in healthy people across ages. The study, taken as a whole, reports: Both higher diversity and more naive CD4+ cells marked long-lived donors when set against aged donors. Investigators viewed diversity estimates from one million T cells as underestimates, the study reported. With naive T cell percentage, TCR beta diversity showed a strong correlation.

Next came a second PCR, run for about 7 to 12 cycles, which used a sample-barcoded 5' primer along with a J-beta primer mix. TCRdb re-called the 5' RACE reads with MiXCR, one entry per CDR3 protein. In the table there are approximately 1.5 million distinct CDR3 sequences, 30% to 35% of which are singletons. The germline gives CDR1 LGHDT, CDR2 YNNKEL (reference sequence). Trimming took off 5 bases at V and 6 bases at J, with 10 bases between the two ends. The CDR3 has 12 residues. This clonotype turned up a few times. Its antigen is currently unknown. The genes are TRBV3-1 and TRBJ2-5; D gene uncertain. This clonotype was sampled from a woman aged 30 to 39 in good health. The sample was blood. CDR3 loop: CASSELVKTQYF. The CDR3 coding sequence is TGTGCCAGCAGCGAGCTCGTGAAGACCCAGTACTTC.